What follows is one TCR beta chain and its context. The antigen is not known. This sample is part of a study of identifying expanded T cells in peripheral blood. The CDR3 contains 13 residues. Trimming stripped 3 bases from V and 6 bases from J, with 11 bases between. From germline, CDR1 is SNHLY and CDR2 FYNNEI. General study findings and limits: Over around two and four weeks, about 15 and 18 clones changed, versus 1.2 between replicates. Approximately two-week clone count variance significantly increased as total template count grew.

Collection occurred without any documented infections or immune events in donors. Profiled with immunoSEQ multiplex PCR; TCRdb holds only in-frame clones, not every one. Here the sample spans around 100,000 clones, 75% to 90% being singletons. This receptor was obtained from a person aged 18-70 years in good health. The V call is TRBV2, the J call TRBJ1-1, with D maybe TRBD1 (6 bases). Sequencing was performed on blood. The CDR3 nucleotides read TGTGCCAGCAGTGAGGGGGCGGTTGCTGAAGCTTTCTTT. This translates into CASSEGAVAEAFF. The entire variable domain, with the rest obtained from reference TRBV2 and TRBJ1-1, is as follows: EPEVTQTPSHQVTQMGQEVILRCVPISNHLYFYWYRQILGQKVEFLVSFYNNEISEKSEIFDDQFSVERPDGSNFTLKIRSTKLEDSAMYFCASSEGAVAEAFFGQGTRLTVV.